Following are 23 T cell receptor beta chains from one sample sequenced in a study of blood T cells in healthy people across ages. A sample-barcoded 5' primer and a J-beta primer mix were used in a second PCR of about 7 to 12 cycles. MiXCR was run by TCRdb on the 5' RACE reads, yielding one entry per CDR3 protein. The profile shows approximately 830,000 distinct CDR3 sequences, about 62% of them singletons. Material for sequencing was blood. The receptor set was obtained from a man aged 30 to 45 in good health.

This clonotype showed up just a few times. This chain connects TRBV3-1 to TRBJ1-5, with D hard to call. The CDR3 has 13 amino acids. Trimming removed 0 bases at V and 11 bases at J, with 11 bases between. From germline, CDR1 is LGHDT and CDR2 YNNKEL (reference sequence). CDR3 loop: CASSQDRRRAQHF. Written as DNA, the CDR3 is TGTGCCAGCAGCCAAGATCGGCGTCGGGCCCAGCATTTT.

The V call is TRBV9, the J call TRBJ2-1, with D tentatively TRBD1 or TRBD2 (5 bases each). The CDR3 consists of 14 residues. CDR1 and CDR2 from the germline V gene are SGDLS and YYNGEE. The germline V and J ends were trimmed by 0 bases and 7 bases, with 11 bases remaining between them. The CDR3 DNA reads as TGTGCCAGCAGCGTAGCGGGGAAGGGGAATGAGCAGTTCTTC. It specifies CASSVAGKGNEQFF. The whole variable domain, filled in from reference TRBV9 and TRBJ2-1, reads DSGVTQTPKHLITATGQRVTLRCSPRSGDLSVYWYQQSLDQGLQFLIQYYNGEERAKGNILERFSAQQFPDLHSELNLSSLELGDSALYFCASSVAGKGNEQFFGPGTRLTVL.

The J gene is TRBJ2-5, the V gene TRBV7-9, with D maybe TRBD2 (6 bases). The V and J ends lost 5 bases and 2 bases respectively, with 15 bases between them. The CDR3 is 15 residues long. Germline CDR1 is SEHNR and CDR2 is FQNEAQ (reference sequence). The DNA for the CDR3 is TGTGCCAGCAGCCAGGGACTGTCCATACAAGAGACCCAGTACTTC. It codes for CASSQGLSIQETQYF. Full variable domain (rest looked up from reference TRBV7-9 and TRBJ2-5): DTGVSQNPRHKITKRGQNVTFRCDPISEHNRLYWYRQTLGQGPEFLTYFQNEAQLEKSRLLSDRFSAERPKGSFSTLEIQRTEQGDSAMYLCASSQGLSIQETQYFGPGTRLLVL.

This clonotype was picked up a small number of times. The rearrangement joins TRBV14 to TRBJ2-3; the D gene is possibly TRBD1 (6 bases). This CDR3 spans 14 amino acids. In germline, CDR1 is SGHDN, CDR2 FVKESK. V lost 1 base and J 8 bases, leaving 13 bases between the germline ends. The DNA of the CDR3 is TGTGCCAGCAGCCAAGTCCAGGGCAGGGGTACGCAGTATTTT. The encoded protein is CASSQVQGRGTQYF.

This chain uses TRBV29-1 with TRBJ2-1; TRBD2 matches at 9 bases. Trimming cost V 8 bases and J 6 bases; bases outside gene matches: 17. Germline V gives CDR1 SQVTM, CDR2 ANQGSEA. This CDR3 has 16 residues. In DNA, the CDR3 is TGCAGCTTTCCATCCAACCCGAGCGGGGGGTTCAATGAGCAGTTCTTC. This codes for CSFPSNPSGGFNEQFF.

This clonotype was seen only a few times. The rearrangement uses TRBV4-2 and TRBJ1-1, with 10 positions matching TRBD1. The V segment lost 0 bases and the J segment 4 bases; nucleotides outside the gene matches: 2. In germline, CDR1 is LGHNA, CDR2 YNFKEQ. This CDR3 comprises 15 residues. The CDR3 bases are TGTGCCAGCAGCCAAGAGACAGGGGGCTCCACTGAAGCTTTCTTT. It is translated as CASSQETGGSTEAFF.

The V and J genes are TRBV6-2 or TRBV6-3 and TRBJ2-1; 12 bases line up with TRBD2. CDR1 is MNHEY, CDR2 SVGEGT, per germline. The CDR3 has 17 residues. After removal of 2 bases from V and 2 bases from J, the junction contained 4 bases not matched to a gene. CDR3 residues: CASSYGTSGPPYNEQFF. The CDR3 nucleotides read TGTGCCAGCAGTTACGGGACTAGCGGGCCACCCTACAATGAGCAGTTCTTC.

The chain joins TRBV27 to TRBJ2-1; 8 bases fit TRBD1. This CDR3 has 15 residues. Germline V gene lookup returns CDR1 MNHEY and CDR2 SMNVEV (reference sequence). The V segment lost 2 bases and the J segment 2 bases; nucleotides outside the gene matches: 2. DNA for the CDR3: TGTGCCAGCAGTTTAAGGACAGGGCCCTACAATGAGCAGTTCTTC. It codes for CASSLRTGPYNEQFF.

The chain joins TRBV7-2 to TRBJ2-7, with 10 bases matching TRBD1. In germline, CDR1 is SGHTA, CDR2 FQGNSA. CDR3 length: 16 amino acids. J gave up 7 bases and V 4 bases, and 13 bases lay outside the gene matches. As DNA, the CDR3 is TGTGCCAGCAGCTCGCACGGGGACAGGGGCGCTGAAGAGCAGTACTTC. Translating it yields CASSSHGDRGAEEQYF.

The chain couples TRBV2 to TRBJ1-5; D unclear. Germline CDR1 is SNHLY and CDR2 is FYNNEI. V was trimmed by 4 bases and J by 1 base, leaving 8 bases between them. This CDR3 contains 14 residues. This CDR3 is CASSGRPSNQPQHF. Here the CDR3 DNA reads TGTGCCAGCAGTGGTCGCCCCAGCAATCAGCCCCAGCATTTT.

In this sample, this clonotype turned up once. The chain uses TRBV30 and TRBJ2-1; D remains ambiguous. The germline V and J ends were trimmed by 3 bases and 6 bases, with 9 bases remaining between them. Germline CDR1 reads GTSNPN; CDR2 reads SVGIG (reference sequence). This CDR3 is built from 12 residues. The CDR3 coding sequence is TGTGCCTGGAGCGTCAGCGTCAATGAGCAGTTCTTC. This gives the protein CAWSVSVNEQFF.

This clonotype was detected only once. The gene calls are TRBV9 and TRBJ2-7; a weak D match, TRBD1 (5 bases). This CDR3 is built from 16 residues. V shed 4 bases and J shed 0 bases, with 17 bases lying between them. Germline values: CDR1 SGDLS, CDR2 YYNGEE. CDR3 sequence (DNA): TGTGCCAGCAGCCCAGGGAACTCCCTTGGCTCCTACGAGCAGTACTTC. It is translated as CASSPGNSLGSYEQYF.

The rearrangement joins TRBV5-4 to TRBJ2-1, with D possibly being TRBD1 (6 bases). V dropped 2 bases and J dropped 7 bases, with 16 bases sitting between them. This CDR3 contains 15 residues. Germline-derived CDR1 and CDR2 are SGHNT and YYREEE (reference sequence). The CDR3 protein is CASSFLGTIKNEQFF. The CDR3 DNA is TGTGCCAGCAGCTTTTTAGGGACAATAAAAAATGAGCAGTTCTTC.

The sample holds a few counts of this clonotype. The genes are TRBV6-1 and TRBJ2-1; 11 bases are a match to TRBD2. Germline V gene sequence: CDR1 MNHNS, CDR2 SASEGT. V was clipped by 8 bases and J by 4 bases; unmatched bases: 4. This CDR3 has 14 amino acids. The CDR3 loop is CASAGTSGYNEQFF. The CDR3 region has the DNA TGTGCCAGCGCAGGGACTAGCGGATACAATGAGCAGTTCTTC.

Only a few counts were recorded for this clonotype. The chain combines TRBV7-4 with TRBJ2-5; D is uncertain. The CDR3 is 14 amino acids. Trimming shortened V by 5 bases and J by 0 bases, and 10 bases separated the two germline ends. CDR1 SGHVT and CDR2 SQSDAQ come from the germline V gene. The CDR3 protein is CASSQSLYQETQYF. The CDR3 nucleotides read TGTGCCAGCAGCCAAAGCCTGTACCAAGAGACCCAGTACTTC.

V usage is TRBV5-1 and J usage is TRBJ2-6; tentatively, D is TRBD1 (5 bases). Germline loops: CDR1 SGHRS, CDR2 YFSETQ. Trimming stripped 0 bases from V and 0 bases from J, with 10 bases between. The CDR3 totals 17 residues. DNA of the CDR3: TGCGCCAGCAGCTTGGGGGGCGGCAACTCTGGGGCCAACGTCCTGACTTTC. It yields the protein CASSLGGGNSGANVLTF. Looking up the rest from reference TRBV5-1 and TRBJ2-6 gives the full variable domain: KAGVTQTPRYLIKTRGQQVTLSCSPISGHRSVSWYQQTPGQGLQFLFEYFSETQRNKGNFPGRFSGRQFSNSRSEMNVSTLELGDSALYLCASSLGGGNSGANVLTFGAGSRLTVL.

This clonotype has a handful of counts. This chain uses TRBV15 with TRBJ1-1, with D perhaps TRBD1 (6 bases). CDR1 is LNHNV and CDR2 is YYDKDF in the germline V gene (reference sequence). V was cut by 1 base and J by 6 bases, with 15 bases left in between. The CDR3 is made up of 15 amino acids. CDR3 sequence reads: CATSRVGGLEAEAFF. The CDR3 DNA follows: TGTGCCACCAGCAGAGTGGGGGGGCTGGAAGCTGAAGCTTTCTTT.

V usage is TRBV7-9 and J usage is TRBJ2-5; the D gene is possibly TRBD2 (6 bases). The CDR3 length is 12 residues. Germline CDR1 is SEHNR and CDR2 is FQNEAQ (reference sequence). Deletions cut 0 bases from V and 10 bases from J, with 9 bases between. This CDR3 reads CASSLAGGGQYF. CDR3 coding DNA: TGTGCCAGCAGCTTAGCGGGGGGTGGCCAGTACTTC.

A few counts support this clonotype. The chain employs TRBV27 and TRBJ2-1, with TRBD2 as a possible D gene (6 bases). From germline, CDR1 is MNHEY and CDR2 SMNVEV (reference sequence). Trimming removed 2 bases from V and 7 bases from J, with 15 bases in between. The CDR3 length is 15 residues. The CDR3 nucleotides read TGTGCCAGCAGTTTACGGATAGGGACTGATAATGAGCAGTTCTTC. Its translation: CASSLRIGTDNEQFF.

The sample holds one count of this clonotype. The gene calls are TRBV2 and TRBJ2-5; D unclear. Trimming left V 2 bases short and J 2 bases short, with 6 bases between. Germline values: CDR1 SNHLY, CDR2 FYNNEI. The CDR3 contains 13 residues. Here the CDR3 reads CASSELRQETQYF. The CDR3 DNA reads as TGTGCCAGCAGTGAACTCAGGCAAGAGACCCAGTACTTC.

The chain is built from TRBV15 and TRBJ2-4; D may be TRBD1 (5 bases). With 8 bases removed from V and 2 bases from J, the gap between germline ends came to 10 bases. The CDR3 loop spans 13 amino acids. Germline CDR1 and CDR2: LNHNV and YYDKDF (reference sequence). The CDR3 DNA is TGTGCCACCCGACAGCTCACCAAAAACATTCAGTACTTC. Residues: CATRQLTKNIQYF.

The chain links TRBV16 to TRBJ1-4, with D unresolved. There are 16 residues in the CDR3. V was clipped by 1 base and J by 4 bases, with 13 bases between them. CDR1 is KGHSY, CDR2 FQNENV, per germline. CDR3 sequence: CASSQFEESGNEKLFF. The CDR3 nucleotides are TGTGCCAGCAGCCAATTTGAGGAGTCTGGTAATGAAAAACTGTTTTTT.

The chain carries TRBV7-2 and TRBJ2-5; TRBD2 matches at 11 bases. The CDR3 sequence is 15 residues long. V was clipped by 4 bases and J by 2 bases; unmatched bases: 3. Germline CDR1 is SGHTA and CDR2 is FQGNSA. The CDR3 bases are TGTGCCAGCAGCTACCCTAGCGGGAGGCAAGAGACCCAGTACTTC. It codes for CASSYPSGRQETQYF.